This T cell receptor beta chain appears in the sequencing data of a study of tumor-infiltrating lymphocytes in primary liver carcinoma. Looking at the study overall: Stage T1-T3 N0M0 tumors measured about 4.2 to 11 cm at most. Per sample, productive TCRbeta reads numbered roughly 3.5 to 7.13 million, similar across tissue types. Study results and caveats: Lower overlap was observed for tumor-adjacent and tumor-blood pairs relative to tumor region pairs. Top-250-clone fractions were significantly higher in tumors than in blood (p = 0.039).

Unsorted bulk tissue, about 17-33 mg of it, served as the source for co-extraction of RNA and DNA. This clonotype has ten or more counts. Its matching antigen is unknown. V was pared by 4 bases and J by 3 bases, with 14 bases between. This CDR3 is 14 amino acids long. Germline CDR1 reads SGHRS; CDR2 reads YFSETQ. TCR beta cDNA was prepared out of around 460 ng total RNA by means of a constant-region primer. What produced the TCR beta libraries was three nested multiplex PCR rounds using slightly modified ARM-PCR. With TRBV1-TRBV30 forward primers and a C-beta reverse primer, the first two PCR rounds were run for about 10 cycles each. TCRdb re-called the multiplex PCR reads with MiXCR, one entry per CDR3 protein. The sample holds approximately 53,000 distinct CDR3 sequences; over 75% are singletons and the top ten take roughly a quarter.

Sequencing used liver tumor tissue from sampling region 5. Subset denoted: tumor region T5, tumor centre. This clonotype was obtained from a man aged 35 to 55 with primary liver carcinoma and hepatitis B virus infection. The chain carries TRBV5-1 and TRBJ2-7; tentatively, D is TRBD2 (6 bases). The CDR3 region has the DNA TGCGCCAGCAGCCCCGGTGTTAGCGGCTACGAGCAGTACTTC. Protein sequence: CASSPGVSGYEQYF.